The 27 T cell receptor beta chains in this list originate from one sample, sequenced in a study of T cell changes during pregnancy in multiple sclerosis. TCRdb's table, derived via immunoSEQ multiplex PCR, lists solely in-frame clones and lacks some. The sample lists nearly 110,000 clones, about 90% seen once, with less than 2% in the top ten. Here the sequenced sample was peripheral blood, taken before pregnancy. Source of these receptors: a female donor with multiple sclerosis, enrolled in a pregnancy study.

The chain joins TRBV5-1 to TRBJ2-5, with 8 nucleotides matching TRBD2. The CDR3 has 21 amino acids. Germline CDR1 is SGHRS and CDR2 is YFSETQ. The V segment lost 4 bases and the J segment 2 bases; nucleotides outside the gene matches: 25. The CDR3 reads CASSPTGGTGTSGSRQETQYF. For the CDR3, the DNA is TGCGCCAGCAGCCCGACGGGGGGGACCGGGACTAGTGGGAGTAGGCAAGAGACCCAGTACTTC.

The sample holds one count of this clone. The V call is TRBV6-1, the J call TRBJ2-7; 9 positions match TRBD1. Trimming removed 3 bases from V and 3 bases from J; junction bases left unmatched: 3. The CDR3 is made up of 14 amino acids. Germline-derived CDR1 and CDR2 are MNHNS and SASEGT. As DNA, the CDR3 is TGTGCCAGCAGTGATGGGACAGGGTACTACGAGCAGTACTTC. Protein sequence: CASSDGTGYYEQYF.

V is TRBV11-2 and J is TRBJ2-1; the match to TRBD2 covers 9 bases. There are 15 residues in the CDR3. Germline values: CDR1 SGHAT, CDR2 FQNNGV. V lost 4 bases and J lost 11; bases outside the gene matches: 12. The CDR3 nucleotides read TGTGCCAGCAGCTCGGGACTAGCCCCCATTCCACAGCAGTTCTTC. Residues: CASSSGLAPIPQQFF.

The chain links TRBV20-1 to TRBJ1-2; D is ambiguous. Germline CDR1 DFQATT, CDR2 SNEGSKA (reference sequence). Trimming cost V 5 bases and J 3 bases, with 4 bases left between them. This CDR3 has 10 residues. DNA for the CDR3: TGCAGTGCTCCTTACTATGGCTACACCTTC. It yields the protein CSAPYYGYTF.

The chain joins TRBV27 to TRBJ2-5, with 9 bases matching TRBD2. V lost 7 bases, J lost 5 bases, and 11 bases stayed unmatched. CDR1 and CDR2 (germline): MNHEY, SMNVEV (reference sequence). The CDR3 spans 15 residues. The CDR3 region is CASTTLGLAGETQYF. CDR3 DNA: TGTGCCAGCACCACATTGGGACTAGCCGGGGAGACCCAGTACTTC.

This chain connects TRBV12-5 to TRBJ2-7, with D possibly TRBD2 on 5 matching bases. The V end lost 2 bases, the J end lost 2 bases, and 13 bases lay between the germline ends. CDR3 size: 15 residues. Germline V gene lookup returns CDR1 LGHNT and CDR2 FRNRAP. Here the CDR3 reads CASGLIPSGAYEQYF. The CDR3 DNA sequence: TGTGCTAGTGGTTTGATTCCAAGCGGTGCCTACGAGCAGTACTTC.

This clone was observed a single time. The J gene is TRBJ2-7, the V gene TRBV9; 9 nucleotides align to TRBD1. V was pared by 0 bases and J by 0 bases, with 1 base of the junction left unmatched. Germline V lookup: CDR1 SGDLS, CDR2 YYNGEE. CDR3 size: 15 residues. The DNA of the CDR3 is TGTGCCAGCAGCGTAGGGACAGGGGCCTCCTACGAGCAGTACTTC. Protein: CASSVGTGASYEQYF.

This rearrangement joins TRBV4-1 to TRBJ1-4; TRBD1 matches at 7 bases. Germline V gives CDR1 MGHRA, CDR2 YSYEKL. V was clipped by 6 bases and J by 4 bases; unmatched bases: 11. The CDR3 is 16 amino acids. The CDR3 spells CASSPKWGQNNEKLFF. DNA for the CDR3: TGCGCCAGCAGTCCCAAATGGGGACAGAATAATGAAAAACTGTTTTTT.

The V and J genes are TRBV7-3 and TRBJ2-2; D unclear. This CDR3 has 13 amino acids. Germline values: CDR1 SGHTA, CDR2 FQGTGA. V was clipped by 5 bases and J by 5 bases, with 9 bases between them. The CDR3 DNA reads as TGTGCCAGCAGCCAGCGTCTGACCGGGGAGCTGTTTTTT. Translated, it gives CASSQRLTGELFF. The full variable domain, rest sourced from reference TRBV7-3 and TRBJ2-2, is GAGVSQTPSNKVTEKGKYVELRCDPISGHTALYWYRQSLGQGPEFLIYFQGTGAADDSGLPNDRFFAVRPEGSVSTLKIQRTERGDSAVYLCASSQRLTGELFFGEGSRLTVL.

CDR3 amino acids: CASSIDTRTEAFF. For the CDR3, the DNA is TGTGCCAGTAGTATAGACACACGTACTGAAGCTTTCTTT. This sequence joins TRBV19 and TRBJ1-1, with D hard to call. Germline-derived CDR1 and CDR2 are LNHDA and SQIVND (reference sequence). Trimming stripped 0 bases from V and 5 bases from J, with 7 bases between. This CDR3 contains 13 residues.

This clone occurred once. This chain joins TRBV7-8 and TRBJ1-6, with 7 nucleotides matching TRBD1. CDR3 size: 15 residues. V gave up 4 bases and J gave up 7 bases; unmatched junction bases: 7. Germline assignment: CDR1 SGHVS and CDR2 FQNEAQ. CDR3 nucleotides: TGTGCCAGCAGCTCCAGACAGGGAACGAATTCACCCCTCCACTTT. This translates into CASSSRQGTNSPLHF.

This rearrangement joins TRBV28 to TRBJ1-3; D may be TRBD1 (6 bases). CDR3 size: 14 residues. The germline V gene encodes CDR1 MDHEN and CDR2 SYDVKM. Deletions cut 7 bases from V and 1 base from J, with 11 bases between. CDR3 sequence reads: CASIRGASGNTIYF. The CDR3 DNA follows: TGTGCCAGCATACGGGGGGCTTCTGGAAACACCATATATTTT.

This sequence joins TRBV7-9 and TRBJ2-7; D might be TRBD1 (6 bases). Germline-derived CDR1 and CDR2 are SEHNR and FQNEAQ (reference sequence). This CDR3 comprises 12 residues. V was cut by 5 bases and J by 4 bases, with 9 bases left in between. CDR3 in amino acids: CASSRDIYEQYF. CDR3 coding DNA: TGTGCCAGCAGCCGGGACATATACGAGCAGTACTTC.

This clone turned up a few times. The CDR3 spells CASSQGVGSGIVYEQYF. For the CDR3, the DNA is TGTGCCAGCAGCCAAGGAGTCGGTAGCGGAATCGTTTACGAGCAGTACTTC. The chain employs TRBV14 and TRBJ2-7, with D perhaps matching TRBD2 (6 bases). Deletions cut 1 base from V and 4 bases from J, with 20 bases between. The V gene's germline CDR1 is SGHDN and CDR2 FVKESK. The CDR3 sequence is 17 residues long. Drawing the rest from reference TRBV14 and TRBJ2-7, the complete variable domain is EAGVTQFPSHSVIEKGQTVTLRCDPISGHDNLYWYRRVMGKEIKFLLHFVKESKQDESGMPNNRFLAERTGGTYSTLKVQPAELEDSGVYFCASSQGVGSGIVYEQYFGPGTRLTVT.

The V gene is TRBV27, the J gene TRBJ1-6, with unresolved D. V was shortened by 3 bases and J by 10 bases, with 10 bases between the two germline ends. The germline gives CDR1 MNHEY, CDR2 SMNVEV (reference sequence). The CDR3 length is 13 residues. This CDR3 is CASSLEVGSPLHF. Here the CDR3 DNA reads TGTGCCAGCAGTTTGGAGGTGGGATCACCCCTCCACTTT.

The gene calls are TRBV7-3 and TRBJ2-1; 10 nucleotides agree with TRBD2. This CDR3 region has 16 residues. Trimming cost V 0 bases and J 7 bases; bases outside gene matches: 6. Germline CDR1 SGHTA, CDR2 FQGTGA. In DNA, the CDR3 is TGTGCCAGCAGCTTAACGGGTCCTAGCGGGAGAAATGAGCAGTTCTTC. Translating it yields CASSLTGPSGRNEQFF. Full variable domain (missing parts from reference TRBV7-3 and TRBJ2-1): GAGVSQTPSNKVTEKGKYVELRCDPISGHTALYWYRQSLGQGPEFLIYFQGTGAADDSGLPNDRFFAVRPEGSVSTLKIQRTERGDSAVYLCASSLTGPSGRNEQFFGPGTRLTVL.

V and J are TRBV7-2 and TRBJ2-5; 11 bases agree with TRBD2. J gave up 2 bases and V 2 bases, and 1 base lay outside the gene matches. Germline V gives CDR1 SGHTA, CDR2 FQGNSA. This CDR3 spans 15 amino acids. CDR3 coding DNA: TGTGCCAGCAGCTTAACTAGCGGGGGACAAGAGACCCAGTACTTC. Its protein is CASSLTSGGQETQYF.

The V gene is TRBV5-1, the J gene TRBJ2-2; the match to TRBD2 covers 12 bases. V was pared by 1 base and J by 9 bases, with 19 bases of the junction left unmatched. This CDR3 has 20 residues. Per germline, CDR1 SGHRS and CDR2 YFSETQ. CDR3 amino acids: CASSLLELAGGRSLTRELFF. In DNA form, the CDR3 reads TGCGCCAGCAGCTTGTTGGAACTAGCGGGAGGAAGGTCTTTGACCAGGGAGCTGTTTTTT.

The chain carries TRBV13 and TRBJ2-7, with 9 bases aligning to TRBD1. The V segment lost 2 bases and the J segment 5 bases; nucleotides outside the gene matches: 7. CDR3 length: 15 residues. Germline assignment: CDR1 PRHDT and CDR2 FYEKMQ (reference sequence). This CDR3 reads CASSLISQGAHEQYF. The DNA for the CDR3 is TGTGCCAGCAGCTTAATTTCACAGGGGGCCCACGAGCAGTACTTC.

The chain links TRBV29-1 to TRBJ2-7; TRBD1 is a possible D gene (6 bases). Trimming left V 3 bases short and J 9 bases short, with 18 bases between. The CDR3 runs 13 residues. Per the germline V gene, CDR1 is SQVTM and CDR2 is ANQGSEA. This chain's CDR3 is CSVEFFSGAGQYF. The CDR3 DNA follows: TGCAGCGTTGAGTTTTTTTCAGGGGCTGGGCAGTACTTC.

The chain combines TRBV5-1 with TRBJ2-1; TRBD2 agrees at 8 bases. This CDR3 is built from 14 residues. Germline V gene lookup returns CDR1 SGHRS and CDR2 YFSETQ. The junction had 2 bases not matched to a gene; V was cut back by 0 bases and J by 6 bases. CDR3 loop: CASSLDGGANEQFF. CDR3 coding DNA: TGCGCCAGCAGCTTGGACGGGGGGGCCAATGAGCAGTTCTTC.

This clone showed up just a few times. This chain connects TRBV28 to TRBJ2-2; TRBD2 aligns across 11 bases. The CDR3 extends over 15 amino acids. V dropped 7 bases and J dropped 3; count of bases not matched to a gene: 4. Germline V gene lookup returns CDR1 MDHEN and CDR2 SYDVKM. CDR3 nucleotide sequence: TGTGCCAGCACCTCGGGACTAGCGGACACCGGGGAGCTGTTTTTT. This gives the protein CASTSGLADTGELFF. Based on the CDR3 plus reference TRBV28 and TRBJ2-2, the full variable domain is DVKVTQSSRYLVKRTGEKVFLECVQDMDHENMFWYRQDPGLGLRLIYFSYDVKMKEKGDIPEGYSVSREKKERFSLILESASTNQTSMYLCASTSGLADTGELFFGEGSRLTVL.

The chain recombines TRBV13 with TRBJ1-1; 8 nucleotides align to TRBD1. V lost 5 bases and J lost 4; bases outside the gene matches: 6. Looked up from germline, CDR1 is PRHDT and CDR2 is FYEKMQ (reference sequence). CDR3 length equals 14 residues. In nucleotides, the CDR3 is TGTGCCAGCAGCCCCCAGGGGGCGGCCACTGAAGCTTTCTTT. This sequence encodes CASSPQGAATEAFF.

This chain connects TRBV19 to TRBJ1-1; TRBD1 might be the D (6 bases). The germline V gene encodes CDR1 LNHDA and CDR2 SQIVND (reference sequence). This CDR3 has 15 amino acids. With 7 bases removed from V and 5 bases from J, the gap between germline ends came to 20 bases. The CDR3 sequence is CASKPGTTGGTEAFF. The CDR3 DNA sequence: TGTGCCAGTAAGCCGGGGACAACGGGGGGAACTGAAGCTTTCTTT.

This sequence joins TRBV7-8 and TRBJ1-2, with 9 bases aligning to TRBD1. The CDR3 length is 14 residues. Trimming removed 5 bases from V and 3 bases from J; junction bases left unmatched: 4. CDR1 is SGHVS and CDR2 is FQNEAQ in the germline V gene. The CDR3 protein is CASSPRDRDYGYTF. CDR3 nucleotides: TGTGCCAGCAGCCCCCGGGACAGGGACTATGGCTACACCTTC.

The genes are TRBV28 and TRBJ2-7; TRBD2 matches at 10 bases. The V and J ends lost 8 bases and 3 bases, in that order; junction bases with no gene match: 10. This CDR3 comprises 15 residues. Germline values: CDR1 MDHEN, CDR2 SYDVKM. In DNA, the CDR3 is TGTGCCAGCGGCCAACTAGCGGGACTAAACTACGAGCAGTACTTC. It codes for CASGQLAGLNYEQYF.

This clone has just one count. The rearrangement joins TRBV7-2 to TRBJ2-2, with 8 bases fitting TRBD2. The CDR3 runs to 15 residues. The ends lost 5 bases at V and 8 bases at J; junction bases unmatched: 10. Per the germline V gene, CDR1 is SGHTA and CDR2 is FQGNSA. For the CDR3, the DNA is TGTGCCAGCAGCCTTAGCGGGATGGCATCGGGGGAGCTGTTTTTT. This translates into CASSLSGMASGELFF.